The TCR beta chain under discussion was sequenced for a study of OX40 agonist ivuxolimab in advanced cancers. Germline values: CDR1 SGHAT, CDR2 FQNNGV. CDR3 length equals 16 residues. V dropped 5 bases and J dropped 0 bases, with 14 bases sitting between them. Sequencing used immunoSEQ multiplex PCR; TCRdb keeps in-frame clones, though not all of them. The data contain 50,000 to 65,000 clones, 91% of them seen just once; the ten biggest clones take up 7.5% to 9.5%. The specimen comprised CD4+ or CD8+ T cells sorted from blood, sampled in a trial of the OX40 agonist ivuxolimab. The chain combines TRBV11-2 with TRBJ1-3, with D possibly being TRBD1 (6 bases). The TCR was taken from an adult with an advanced solid tumor such as melanoma, head and neck, liver or kidney cancer. This CDR3 is CASSLGHSNSGNTIYF. The CDR3 DNA sequence: TGTGCCAGCAGCCTGGGACACTCGAACTCTGGAAACACCATATATTTT. The entire variable domain, with the rest obtained from reference TRBV11-2 and TRBJ1-3, is as follows: EAGVAQSPRYKIIEKRQSVAFWCNPISGHATLYWYQQILGQGPKLLIQFQNNGVVDDSQLPKDRFSAERLKGVDSTLKIQPAKLEDSAVYLCASSLGHSNSGNTIYFGEGSWLTVV.